This TCR beta chain came from a study of human T cells and chemical hapten exposure. TCRdb recomputed calls from the RACE reads with MiXCR, one row per CDR3 protein. The sample includes some 70,000 distinct CDR3 sequences, approximately 35% seen only once; the top ten take about 9.6%. The germline V gene encodes CDR1 GTSNPN and CDR2 SVGIG (reference sequence). The J segment lost 2 bases and the V segment lost 3 bases, leaving 8 bases of the junction unmatched. This CDR3 spans 15 amino acids. Sample time point: patch test 1, 2 weeks after DPC sensitization. Documented treatment: therapeutic diphenylcyclopropenone sensitization with weekly scalp DPC. This clonotype was observed once.

The source material was whole blood, sampled in connection with sensitization to the hapten diphenylcyclopropenone (DPC). V and J are TRBV30 and TRBJ2-7, with TRBD2 matching over 9 bases. The receptor's source is a man aged 35-49 years with alopecia areata. Some clones in this sample may be carry-over from other donors' samples. CDR3 DNA: TGTGCCTGGAGGGAACCGGGACTAGCAACCTACGAGCAGTACTTC. Amino acids: CAWREPGLATYEQYF.